This T cell receptor (beta chain) was profiled in a study of T cell repertoires in ileal Crohn's disease. At the level of the study: Thiopurines (approximately 10) or anti-TNF agents (18) were given postoperatively to about half.

Germline V gene sequence: CDR1 SEHNR, CDR2 FQNEAQ (reference sequence). Trimming left V 1 base short and J 2 bases short, with 15 bases between. The CDR3 spans 16 residues. Assay used: immunoSEQ multiplex PCR; TCRdb lists only in-frame clones, some missing. The table shows roughly 13,000 clones, with 70% to 90% occurring only once. Sequenced: ileal tissue. The clonotype comes from an adult with Crohn's disease. V usage is TRBV7-9 and J usage is TRBJ2-7; D possibly corresponds to TRBD2 (6 bases). In DNA form, the CDR3 reads TGTGCCAGCAGCTTAGATTCGGGACTGAGCCCCTACGAGCAGTACTTC. Amino acid sequence: CASSLDSGLSPYEQYF. Full variable domain (missing parts from reference TRBV7-9 and TRBJ2-7): DTGVSQNPRHKITKRGQNVTFRCDPISEHNRLYWYRQTLGQGPEFLTYFQNEAQLEKSRLLSDRFSAERPKGSFSTLEIQRTEQGDSAMYLCASSLDSGLSPYEQYFGPGTRLTVT.